This T cell receptor beta chain was documented in a study of blood T cells in healthy people across ages. Findings and caveats of the study: Both naive CD4+ cell counts and diversity were greater in long-lived donors than in aged donors.

Germline V gene data show CDR1 as SQVTM and CDR2 as ANQGSEA. The CDR3 is 15 residues long. V lost 7 bases and J lost 2, with 19 bases in between. To note about this clonotype: As yet, its antigen is unknown.

It was with a sample-barcoded 5' primer and a J-beta primer mix that a second PCR of roughly 7 to 12 cycles was run. TCRdb reanalysed the 5' RACE reads using MiXCR and keeps one entry per CDR3 protein. Of about 640,000 distinct CDR3 sequences in the sample, about 54% were seen once. V gene TRBV29-1 combines with J gene TRBJ2-3; no clear D. The sequencing input was blood. The TCR was taken from a man between 60 and 75 years old in good health. The CDR3 protein is CSAKVYIGYTDTQYF. DNA of the CDR3: TGCAGCGCTAAGGTTTACATAGGATACACAGATACGCAGTATTTT.